The source of this TCR beta chain is a study of blood T cell repertoires in COVID-19. Generated by immunoSEQ multiplex PCR, the TCRdb table keeps only in-frame clones and is missing some. Here the sample spans approximately 110,000 clones, less than 90% being singletons. This clone was seen a single time. This CDR3 is built from 14 residues. V was shortened by 1 base and J by 3 bases, with 10 bases between the two germline ends. In germline, CDR1 is SGHRS, CDR2 YFSETQ. Sequenced sample: peripheral blood. This TCR was recovered from a man aged 50 to 59 with acute or convalescent COVID-19. V usage is TRBV5-1 and J usage is TRBJ1-1; D is ambiguous. The CDR3 DNA reads as TGCGCCAGCAGCTTGTTTACAGATGACACTGAAGCTTTCTTT. This translates into CASSLFTDDTEAFF.